This entry lists 18 T cell receptor beta chains sequenced from one sample in a study of metastatic and nonmetastatic thyroid tumors. TCRdb re-called the PCR reads via MiXCR. The data show approximately 5,200 clones, around 35% seen once. Each patient went into thyroid surgery without having received any treatment. Sequenced: tumor tissue. Source of these receptors: a male donor with papillary thyroid cancer or a benign thyroid nodule (not recorded which). Some clones in this sample may be carry-over from other donors' samples.

Ten or more counts support this clone. Being one base from a much bigger clone, this may be a read error. This sample also contains other DNA sequences that code for the same CDR3. The V gene is TRBV5-4, the J gene TRBJ1-6; maybe TRBD1 (6 bases). The CDR3 contains 16 residues. Germline CDR1 reads SGHNT; CDR2 reads YYREEE (reference sequence). CDR3 residues: CASSPDRSLYNSPLHF. The CDR3 DNA reads as TGTGCCAGCAGCCCCGACAGGAGCCTGTATAACTCACCCCTCCACTTT.

This clone was observed a handful of times. The chain couples TRBV20-1 to TRBJ2-1; possible D gene TRBD2, 6 bases. The CDR3 is 19 amino acids. V lost 0 bases, J lost 0 bases, and 21 bases lay in between. The germline V gene has CDR1 DFQATT and CDR2 SNEGSKA (reference sequence). The CDR3 bases are TGCAGTGCTAGAGATTCTGGCGGGACGGCTAGGAGCTCCTACAATGAGCAGTTCTTC. Translation: CSARDSGGTARSSYNEQFF.

This clone was observed a few times. The chain links TRBV6-2 or TRBV6-3 to TRBJ1-2; no firm D call. CDR1 and CDR2 from the germline V gene are MNHEY and SVGEGT. The CDR3 consists of 14 residues. The germline V and J ends were trimmed by 0 bases and 3 bases, with 8 bases remaining between them. The CDR3 bases are TGTGCCAGCAGTTACTCGCCAGGAGACTATGGCTACACCTTC. Protein product: CASSYSPGDYGYTF.

In its sample, this clone was seen a few times. The rearrangement uses TRBV6-1 and TRBJ1-2; the D gene is possibly TRBD1 (5 bases). V lost 5 bases and J 0 bases, leaving 7 bases between the germline ends. In germline, CDR1 is MNHNS, CDR2 SASEGT. CDR3 length: 13 amino acids. The CDR3: CASSPGPNYGYTF. In DNA form, the CDR3 reads TGTGCCAGCAGTCCGGGACCTAACTATGGCTACACCTTC.

This clone is labeled as large (0.1 to 1%). The J gene is TRBJ1-5, the V gene TRBV9; the match to TRBD1 covers 9 bases. The CDR3 covers 15 residues. CDR1 and CDR2 from the germline V gene are SGDLS and YYNGEE. After removal of 3 bases from V and 5 bases from J, the junction contained 6 bases not matched to a gene. CDR3 in amino acids: CASSGGQGVDQPQHF. The CDR3 DNA reads as TGTGCCAGCAGCGGGGGACAGGGTGTTGATCAGCCCCAGCATTTT.

This clone was seen a handful of times. This sequence joins TRBV6-2 or TRBV6-3 and TRBJ2-7; tentative D call: TRBD2 (6 bases). Germline CDR1 MNHEY, CDR2 SVGEGT. The CDR3 is 13 amino acids. V was cut by 8 bases and J by 3 bases, with 14 bases left in between. CDR3 bases: TGTGCCAGCCTGCGGGGAAGTGGCTACGAGCAGTACTTC. Amino acid sequence: CASLRGSGYEQYF.

Here the CDR3 reads CASSITEAYEQYF. CDR3 DNA: TGTGCCAGTAGTATTACGGAAGCCTACGAGCAGTACTTC. The rearrangement joins TRBV19 to TRBJ2-7; no clear D. Between the trimmed V and J ends, which lost 3 bases and 2 bases, there was a span of 8 bases. Looked up from germline, CDR1 is LNHDA and CDR2 is SQIVND (reference sequence). This CDR3 has 13 amino acids. The full variable domain, completed using reference TRBV19 and TRBJ2-7, is DGGITQSPKYLFRKEGQNVTLSCEQNLNHDAMYWYRQDPGQGLRLIYYSQIVNDFQKGDIAEGYSVSREKKESFPLTVTSAQKNPTAFYLCASSITEAYEQYFGPGTRLTVT.

The chain recombines TRBV28 with TRBJ2-7; weak D call: TRBD2 (6 bases). Germline CDR1 MDHEN, CDR2 SYDVKM. Trimming removed 5 bases at V and 6 bases at J, with 23 bases between. CDR3 size: 16 residues. In DNA, the CDR3 is TGTGCCAGCAGTCGGAGGGTGCGTAGTGGCCTTGGCGAGCAGTACTTC. Residues: CASSRRVRSGLGEQYF. The full variable domain, completed using reference TRBV28 and TRBJ2-7, is DVKVTQSSRYLVKRTGEKVFLECVQDMDHENMFWYRQDPGLGLRLIYFSYDVKMKEKGDIPEGYSVSREKKERFSLILESASTNQTSMYLCASSRRVRSGLGEQYFGPGTRLTVT.

The chain combines TRBV28 with TRBJ1-5; D not certain. The CDR3 extends over 16 amino acids. V was cut by 6 bases and J by 0 bases, with 15 bases left in between. The germline gives CDR1 MDHEN, CDR2 SYDVKM. The CDR3 sequence: CASSNAQLYSNQPQHF. CDR3 sequence (DNA): TGTGCCAGCAGCAACGCACAGCTTTATAGCAATCAGCCCCAGCATTTT.

This rearrangement joins TRBV5-1 to TRBJ1-1; a weak D match, TRBD1 (6 bases). The V end lost 2 bases, the J end lost 0 bases, and 11 bases lay between the germline ends. There are 15 residues in the CDR3. CDR1 is SGHRS and CDR2 is YFSETQ in the germline V gene. The chain's CDR3 is CASSLGGTMNTEAFF. CDR3 sequence (DNA): TGCGCCAGCAGCTTAGGGGGGACGATGAACACTGAAGCTTTCTTT.

The rearrangement joins TRBV6-1 to TRBJ1-6, with D maybe TRBD1 (5 bases). CDR1 and CDR2 from the germline V gene are MNHNS and SASEGT. Trimming removed 5 bases from V and 15 bases from J, with 20 bases in between. CDR3 size: 14 residues. CDR3 DNA sequence: TGTGCCAGCAGTAGCCTGAGGGGCGCCAACGTCCTCCACTTT. As protein: CASSSLRGANVLHF.

This clone was observed a few times. CDR3 amino acids: CASGRDRGETQYF. The CDR3 DNA sequence: TGTGCTAGTGGCCGGGACAGGGGTGAGACCCAGTACTTC. V gene TRBV12-5 combines with J gene TRBJ2-5; TRBD1 agrees at 10 bases. The V and J ends lost 6 bases and 5 bases, in that order; junction bases with no gene match: 3. Germline V gene sequence: CDR1 LGHNT, CDR2 FRNRAP. CDR3 length: 13 residues.

The chain has TRBV30 and TRBJ2-1, with 9 bases matching TRBD1. Trimming at V came to 5 bases and at J to 7 bases, leaving 6 bases not matched to a gene. The length of the CDR3 is 13 residues. The V gene's germline CDR1 is GTSNPN and CDR2 SVGIG (reference sequence). The CDR3, as DNA: TGTGCCTGGTCCGTGGGGACAGGGAATGAGCAGTTCTTC. Residues: CAWSVGTGNEQFF.

In this sample, this clone is medium-sized. J is TRBJ1-1 and V is TRBV25-1, with a possible D match to TRBD1 (6 bases). Germline V gives CDR1 MGHDK, CDR2 SYGVNS. V lost 9 bases, J lost 0 bases, and 17 bases lay in between. The CDR3 covers 15 residues. As DNA, the CDR3 is TGTGCCAGTCCTGGGGGGGGGCGCATGAACACTGAAGCTTTCTTT. It codes for CASPGGGRMNTEAFF.

The chain uses TRBV20-1 and TRBJ1-2; D gene ambiguous. This CDR3 has 12 residues. The germline V gene has CDR1 DFQATT and CDR2 SNEGSKA (reference sequence). V lost 0 bases and J 8 bases, leaving 10 bases between the germline ends. The chain's CDR3 is CSARDKEGGYTF. The CDR3 nucleotides read TGCAGTGCTAGAGATAAGGAGGGAGGCTACACCTTC.

The chain recombines TRBV20-1 with TRBJ2-7; weak D call: TRBD1 (5 bases). The CDR3 contains 14 residues. The ends were cut back, 3 bases at V and 0 bases at J, with 12 bases in the middle. CDR1 DFQATT and CDR2 SNEGSKA come from the germline V gene (reference sequence). The CDR3 sequence is CSASFPDSSYEQYF. In DNA, the CDR3 is TGCAGTGCTAGTTTCCCAGACAGCTCCTACGAGCAGTACTTC.

The J gene is TRBJ2-3, the V gene TRBV11-2, with D maybe TRBD1 (5 bases). The CDR3 has 14 residues. Germline values: CDR1 SGHAT, CDR2 FQNNGV. V was clipped by 6 bases and J by 0 bases, with 10 bases between them. The CDR3 is CASRGQRSTDTQYF. Written as DNA, the CDR3 is TGTGCCAGCAGGGGGCAAAGGAGCACAGATACGCAGTATTTT. Based on the CDR3 plus reference TRBV11-2 and TRBJ2-3, the full variable domain is EAGVAQSPRYKIIEKRQSVAFWCNPISGHATLYWYQQILGQGPKLLIQFQNNGVVDDSQLPKDRFSAERLKGVDSTLKIQPAKLEDSAVYLCASRGQRSTDTQYFGPGTRLTVL.

This rearrangement joins TRBV20-1 to TRBJ1-1; possibly TRBD1 for D (5 bases). Trimming shortened V by 2 bases and J by 4 bases, and 8 bases separated the two germline ends. The germline gives CDR1 DFQATT, CDR2 SNEGSKA (reference sequence). The CDR3 totals 12 residues. Written as DNA, the CDR3 is TGCAGTGCTAGAATTCAGGGCACTGAAGCTTTCTTT. Amino acids: CSARIQGTEAFF.